The 8 T cell receptor beta chains in this list originate from one sample, sequenced in a study of human T cells and chemical hapten exposure. As for time point: patch test 3, about 24 weeks after DPC sensitization. Treatment denoted: therapeutic diphenylcyclopropenone sensitization with weekly scalp DPC. TCRdb analysed the RACE reads with MiXCR anew, one entry per CDR3 protein. The sample includes 70,000 to 90,000 distinct CDR3 sequences, 10% to 11% of them seen just once. Specimen: whole blood, collected in connection with sensitization to the hapten diphenylcyclopropenone (DPC). All receptors derive from a woman between 50 and 59 years old with alopecia areata. Some clones in this sample may be carry-over from other donors' samples.

J is TRBJ2-2 and V is TRBV29-1; 10 nucleotides match TRBD2. The CDR3 totals 13 residues. Germline values: CDR1 SQVTM, CDR2 ANQGSEA. V shed 7 bases and J 5 bases; nucleotides not matched to a gene: 4. The chain's CDR3 is CSGETSGTGELFF. The CDR3 DNA sequence: TGCAGCGGGGAGACTAGCGGGACCGGGGAGCTGTTTTTT.

There are many counts of this clonotype. The CDR3 region has the DNA TGTGCCAGCAGCTCTCTAGGCTCCTACAATGAGCAGTTCTTC. Its translation is CASSSLGSYNEQFF. This chain uses TRBV7-3 with TRBJ2-1; D is undetermined. CDR1 is SGHTA and CDR2 is FQGTGA in the germline V gene. The CDR3 consists of 14 residues. The ends were cut back, 4 bases at V and 0 bases at J, with 7 bases in the middle.

This clonotype was observed a few times. The chain couples TRBV7-8 to TRBJ2-2; tentatively, D is TRBD1 or TRBD2 (7 bases each). This CDR3 has 15 residues. The germline V and J ends were trimmed by 6 bases and 4 bases, with 15 bases remaining between them. Germline-derived CDR1 and CDR2 are SGHVS and FQNEAQ. The CDR3 DNA reads TGTGCCAGCAGTAGGGAGGGGGCCAGCACCGGGGAGCTGTTTTTT. Translating gives CASSREGASTGELFF.

This clonotype was counted a few times. The rearrangement links TRBV10-3 to TRBJ2-1; 10 nucleotides align to TRBD2. The CDR3 is 15 amino acids. Germline V lookup: CDR1 ENHRY, CDR2 SYGVKD. V was pared by 3 bases and J by 10 bases, with 9 bases of the junction left unmatched. CDR3 nucleotide sequence: TGTGCCATCAGTGACCTCCTCACTAGCGGGGACGAGCAGTTCTTC. Residues: CAISDLLTSGDEQFF.

This clonotype was seen a handful of times. This chain joins TRBV7-9 and TRBJ2-1; D is unresolved. This CDR3 comprises 14 residues. The V gene's germline CDR1 is SEHNR and CDR2 FQNEAQ (reference sequence). Trimming stripped 5 bases from V and 2 bases from J, with 10 bases between. Here the CDR3 reads CASSLDQPYNEQFF. The DNA for the CDR3 is TGTGCCAGCAGCCTGGACCAACCCTACAATGAGCAGTTCTTC.

The CDR3: CASSPGPSYEQYF. The CDR3 coding sequence is TGTGCCAGCAGTCCGGGACCGTCCTACGAGCAGTACTTC. V gene TRBV6-2 or TRBV6-3 combines with J gene TRBJ2-7; D may match TRBD1 or TRBD2 (5 bases each). This CDR3 contains 13 residues. The germline gives CDR1 MNHEY, CDR2 SVGEGT. V was clipped by 5 bases and J by 1 base, with 9 bases between them.

This clonotype was detected many times. The chain has TRBV28 and TRBJ2-3, with 11 bases fitting TRBD1. Germline assignment: CDR1 MDHEN and CDR2 SYDVKM. The CDR3 is 15 amino acids. The V segment lost 7 bases and the J segment 6 bases; nucleotides outside the gene matches: 9. This chain's CDR3 is CASKGQGVRLDTQYF. CDR3 nucleotide sequence: TGTGCCAGCAAGGGACAGGGGGTTCGGTTGGATACGCAGTATTTT.

The chain recombines TRBV5-1 with TRBJ2-3; no definite D call. This CDR3 spans 13 amino acids. Germline V lookup: CDR1 SGHRS, CDR2 YFSETQ. Trimming stripped 1 base from V and 3 bases from J, with 6 bases between. CDR3 sequence: CASSLQNTDTQYF. The CDR3 region has the DNA TGCGCCAGCAGCTTGCAGAATACAGATACGCAGTATTTT. Together with reference TRBV5-1 and TRBJ2-3, the CDR3 gives the full variable domain: KAGVTQTPRYLIKTRGQQVTLSCSPISGHRSVSWYQQTPGQGLQFLFEYFSETQRNKGNFPGRFSGRQFSNSRSEMNVSTLELGDSALYLCASSLQNTDTQYFGPGTRLTVL.